The 27 T cell receptor beta chains reported below all come from one sample, sequenced in a study of CD8+ T cells in alopecia areata. RNA, once extracted, was reverse transcribed into cDNA for use as the sequencing template. Produced via immunoSEQ multiplex PCR; TCRdb's table is partial and in-frame only. This sample carries 90,000 to 130,000 clones, none of them present only once. Sequencing was carried out using lesional skin. The receptors come from a C3H/HeJ mouse with alopecia areata. The mouse line has the MHC haplotype H2-k.

A word on this clone: At residue 12, the translated DNA and the protein in TCRdb do not agree; the protein given here is derived from the DNA. Gene names and germline refer to mouse. Read coverage stops 3 residues before the CDR3 terminus; the germline J gene supplies the remainder. V usage is TRBV13-1 and J usage is TRBJ1-3; D might be TRBD1 (5 bases). Germline V gives CDR1 NSHNY, CDR2 SYGAGN. The V end was cut by 0 bases, the J end by 4 bases, with 11 bases between. This CDR3 comprises 15 residues. Partial CDR3 DNA: TGTGCCAGCAGTGATGCCCCAGGGCGCGGAAATACG. Its translation is CASSDAPGRGNT. From start to end, the CDR3 is CASSDAPGRGNTLYF.

Concerning this clone itself: Gene names are mouse gene names. The read ends 4 residues early relative to the CDR3; the germline J gene fills the gap. V gene TRBV13-3 combines with J gene TRBJ2-1, with 12 bases that match TRBD2. Germline values: CDR1 NNHDY, CDR2 SYVADS. The V gene end was trimmed by 3 bases and the J gene end by 6 bases; junction bases not matched to a gene: 4. The CDR3 is 15 amino acids. The CDR3 is CASSGGTGGPAEQFF. CDR3 DNA, as far as it was read: TGTGCCAGCAGTGGGGGGACTGGGGGGCCTGCT.

Comment on this clone: Genes and germline are mouse. The CDR3 goes on 4 residues after the read ends, and that part is filled in from the germline J gene. The rearrangement joins TRBV1 to TRBJ2-3; D remains ambiguous. Trimming took off 3 bases at V and 0 bases at J, with 10 bases between the two ends. Germline V gene sequence: CDR1 NSQYPW, CDR2 LRSPGD (reference sequence). CDR3 length equals 15 residues. The CDR3 reads CTCSADDNSAETLYF. The CDR3 DNA, read in part, is TGCACCTGCAGTGCTGACGACAATAGTGCAGAA.

As concerns this clone: Mouse gene names and germline throughout. The CDR3 end lies 4 residues beyond the end of the read and is filled in from the germline J gene. This chain uses TRBV1 with TRBJ2-1; 11 bases are a match to TRBD2. This CDR3 comprises 16 residues. After removal of 7 bases from V and 1 base from J, the junction contained 6 bases not matched to a gene. The germline V gene has CDR1 NSQYPW and CDR2 LRSPGD (reference sequence). CDR3 DNA, as far as it was read: TGCACCTGCAAGGCGGGGGACTGGGGGAACTATGCT. Its protein product is CTCKAGDWGNYA. The full CDR3 reads CTCKAGDWGNYAEQFF.

This clone has only a few counts. Translating the DNA gives a protein that differs from the TCRdb entry at residue 15; the protein shown here is that DNA translation. Mouse germline and gene names are used. Read sequence stops 3 residues before the CDR3 end, and the germline J gene provides the missing end. The chain carries TRBV3 and TRBJ1-3; 9 bases line up with TRBD1. This CDR3 contains 18 residues. With 2 bases clipped from V and 0 bases from J, the junction kept 8 bases outside the gene matches. Germline V gives CDR1 SNHLY, CDR2 FYNGKV (reference sequence). The CDR3 protein is CASSLLDRGAFSGNTLYF. The part of the CDR3 DNA that was read is TGTGCCAGCAGCTTACTGGACAGGGGAGCCTTTTCTGGAAATACG.

The table lists this clone with a few counts. The gene names here belong to mouse. The read ends 4 residues early relative to the CDR3; the germline J gene fills the gap. The chain carries TRBV13-1 and TRBJ2-1; 9 bases agree with TRBD2. The CDR3 covers 15 residues. From germline, CDR1 is NSHNY and CDR2 SYGAGN. This chain's CDR3 is CASSDVGGAPAEQFF. The CDR3 DNA, read in part, is TGTGCCAGCAGTGATGTTGGGGGGGCGCCGGCT.

In the case of this clone: Any gene name here is a mouse gene name. The read terminates 4 residues ahead of where the CDR3 ends, so the germline J gene completes it. This sequence joins TRBV19 and TRBJ2-7; D is unresolved. The CDR3 covers 11 residues. Germline V gene lookup returns CDR1 FNHDT and CDR2 SITEND (reference sequence). This CDR3 is CASRLRYEQYF. CDR3 bases read: TGTGCCAGCAGATTAAGGTAT.

This clone showed up just a few times. The gene names given are mouse names. The CDR3 goes on 4 residues after the read ends, and that part is filled in from the germline J gene. This chain links TRBV13-3 with TRBJ1-4; 8 bases are a match to TRBD1. Germline V gene data show CDR1 as NNHDY and CDR2 as SYVADS. V trimming: 3 bases; J trimming: 2 bases; junction bases outside the gene matches: 3. The CDR3 is 15 amino acids. CDR3 sequence: CASSAGGSSNERLFF. Incomplete CDR3 DNA: TGTGCCAGCAGTGCAGGGGGCAGCTCCAACGAA.

This clone has a handful of counts. All gene names here are mouse names. The sequenced fragment ends 4 residues before the CDR3 boundary, so the rest is inferred from the germline J gene. The chain recombines TRBV5 with TRBJ2-5; D unclear. V lost 2 bases, J lost 0 bases, and 6 bases lay in between. The CDR3 sequence is 14 residues long. Germline CDR1 LGHNA, CDR2 YNLKQL (reference sequence). The CDR3 here is CASSQQFNQDTQYF. The sequenced CDR3 bases are TGTGCCAGCAGCCAACAGTTTAACCAAGAC.

This clone was detected ten times or more. Gene labels here are mouse ones. The read stops 4 residues short of the end of the CDR3; the missing end is completed from the germline J gene. The chain combines TRBV13-3 with TRBJ2-5; 7 nucleotides align to TRBD2. Germline CDR1 is NNHDY and CDR2 is SYVADS. The V gene end was trimmed by 0 bases and the J gene end by 0 bases; junction bases not matched to a gene: 7. The CDR3 runs to 17 residues. CDR3 DNA (partial): TGTGCCAGCAGTGATGCTGGTGGGGGGTTTAACCAAGAC. Amino acids: CASSDAGGGFNQD. The entire CDR3 reads CASSDAGGGFNQDTQYF.

This clone was seen a few times. Gene names and germline match the mouse. Sequencing ends 4 residues short of the CDR3 end; the germline J gene provides the rest. The V and J genes are TRBV1 and TRBJ2-4; D may be TRBD2 (6 bases). V lost 0 bases and J 1 base, leaving 14 bases between the germline ends. Germline loops: CDR1 NSQYPW, CDR2 LRSPGD (reference sequence). This CDR3 region has 17 residues. The CDR3 protein is CTCSAEGAGDGQNTLYF. Incomplete CDR3 DNA: TGCACCTGCAGTGCAGAAGGGGCTGGGGATGGTCAAAAC.

This clone occurred many times. Gene names follow the mouse nomenclature. The sequence runs out 4 residues before the end of the CDR3; the remainder is reconstructed from the germline J gene. This chain uses TRBV13-3 with TRBJ2-1, with D maybe TRBD1 (6 bases). CDR1 is NNHDY, CDR2 SYVADS, per germline. The CDR3 runs 13 residues. Here the CDR3 reads CASSGDTFAEQFF. The DNA read from the CDR3 is TGTGCCAGCAGTGGGGACACCTTCGCT.

This clone was seen a handful of times. The gene names given are mouse names. The covered CDR3 bases are TGTGCCAACTGGGACAGCCCAAACTCC. As protein: CANWDSPNS. The CDR3 reads in full as CANWDSPNSDYTF. This sequence joins TRBV19 and TRBJ1-2, with 7 bases identical to TRBD1. The CDR3 end falls 4 residues outside the read, so it is completed with the germline J gene. The CDR3 covers 13 residues. The V gene's germline CDR1 is FNHDT and CDR2 SITEND (reference sequence). The ends lost 9 bases at V and 0 bases at J; junction bases unmatched: 5.

On this clone itself: Gene names and germline refer to mouse. The sequence runs out 4 residues before the end of the CDR3; the remainder is reconstructed from the germline J gene. The genes are TRBV1 and TRBJ2-5; 8 positions match TRBD2. Trimming cost V 6 bases and J 0 bases; bases outside gene matches: 5. The CDR3 has 15 amino acids. The germline V gene has CDR1 NSQYPW and CDR2 LRSPGD (reference sequence). The CDR3 here is CTCSKDWANQDTQYF. CDR3 bases read: TGCACCTGCAGCAAGGACTGGGCCAACCAAGAC.

Worth noting for this clone: At residue 13, the TCRdb protein and translated DNA are inconsistent; the protein given comes from the DNA. All gene names here are mouse names. The CDR3 end lies 3 residues beyond the end of the read and is filled in from the germline J gene. This chain uses TRBV5 with TRBJ1-3; a possible D gene is TRBD1 (6 bases). The CDR3 extends over 16 amino acids. V was cut by 0 bases and J by 0 bases, with 9 bases left in between. The germline CDR1 and CDR2 sequences are LGHNA and YNLKQL (reference sequence). The CDR3 loop is CASSQDTGFSGNTLYF. Incomplete CDR3 DNA: TGTGCCAGCAGCCAAGATACAGGGTTTTCTGGAAATACG.

This clone is medium-sized within its sample. Each gene name is a mouse one. The CDR3 is cut off 4 residues early in the read; its end comes from the germline J gene. The chain links TRBV13-3 to TRBJ2-3; 9 nucleotides line up with TRBD2. The CDR3 is 16 amino acids. Unmatched junction bases numbered 3, after V lost 1 base and J lost 0 bases. CDR1 is NNHDY and CDR2 is SYVADS in the germline V gene. CDR3 DNA (partial): TGTGCCAGCAGTGATTGGGGGGGCGCTAGTGCAGAA. Translated, it gives CASSDWGGASAE. The full CDR3 protein reads CASSDWGGASAETLYF.

The table lists this clone with a few counts. All gene names here are mouse names. Read sequence stops 4 residues before the CDR3 end, and the germline J gene provides the missing end. The gene calls are TRBV1 and TRBJ2-3, with 7 nucleotides matching TRBD2. Germline V lookup: CDR1 NSQYPW, CDR2 LRSPGD (reference sequence). The CDR3 has 15 residues. Trimming cost V 0 bases and J 3 bases; bases outside gene matches: 3. CDR3 region: CTCSADQLGAETLYF. Incomplete CDR3 DNA: TGCACCTGCAGTGCAGATCAACTGGGGGCAGAA.

This clone was seen a handful of times. Gene names are the mouse ones. From the germline J gene comes the end of the CDR3, since the read stops 4 residues before it. V and J are TRBV13-1 and TRBJ2-3, with 9 nucleotides matching TRBD1. From germline, CDR1 is NSHNY and CDR2 SYGAGN. Unmatched junction bases numbered 6, after V lost 0 bases and J lost 1 base. This CDR3 spans 17 amino acids. CDR3 sequence: CASSDGGTGRGAETLYF. CDR3 DNA, as far as it was read: TGTGCCAGCAGTGATGGGGGGACAGGGAGAGGTGCAGAA.

The table lists this clone with a few counts. The gene symbols are mouse symbols. The sequenced CDR3 bases are TGCACCTGCAGTGCAGAGACTCCTACTAGTGCAGAA. Residues: CTCSAETPTSAE. The whole CDR3 protein is CTCSAETPTSAETLYF. The V call is TRBV1, the J call TRBJ2-3, with no clear D. The CDR3 goes on 4 residues after the read ends, and that part is filled in from the germline J gene. Germline assignment: CDR1 NSQYPW and CDR2 LRSPGD (reference sequence). V shed 0 bases and J shed 0 bases, with 10 bases lying between them. This CDR3 spans 16 amino acids.

Points on this clone: Gene names and germline refer to mouse. The read ends 4 residues shy of where the CDR3 ends; the end is completed using the germline J gene. The rearrangement links TRBV12-1 to TRBJ1-2; maybe TRBD1 (6 bases). V lost 0 bases to trimming and J lost 2 bases, with 9 bases between them. Germline V CDR1 and CDR2: SGHSN, HYEKVE. This CDR3 has 14 amino acids. The CDR3: CASSLGGGNSDYTF. The DNA read from the CDR3 is TGTGCCAGCTCTCTCGGGGGGGGCAACTCC.

This clone was observed many times. The gene names here belong to mouse. The CDR3 extends 4 residues past the end of the read, so its final part is completed from the germline J gene. The chain combines TRBV13-3 with TRBJ2-5, with D hard to call. From germline, CDR1 is NNHDY and CDR2 SYVADS. Trimming took off 0 bases at V and 0 bases at J, with 8 bases between the two ends. This CDR3 spans 15 amino acids. CDR3: CASSDANINQDTQYF. Incomplete CDR3 DNA: TGTGCCAGCAGTGATGCAAACATTAACCAAGAC.

As concerns this clone: Germline and genes: mouse. CDR3 bases read: TGTGCCAGCAGGACAGGGGGCGCGACGAACACA. Protein sequence: CASRTGGATNT. The whole CDR3 sequence is CASRTGGATNTEVFF. This chain joins TRBV13-3 and TRBJ1-1, with 10 bases that match TRBD1. The read ends 4 residues early relative to the CDR3; the germline J gene fills the gap. V was clipped by 5 bases and J by 1 base; unmatched bases: 5. CDR1 NNHDY and CDR2 SYVADS come from the germline V gene. The CDR3 contains 15 residues.

This clone was counted a few times. The genes and germline here are from mouse. The read is 4 residues too short to cover the CDR3 end, so that end is filled in from the germline J gene. The rearrangement joins TRBV13-3 to TRBJ2-3; 7 bases match TRBD1. J lost 0 bases, V lost 5 bases, and 6 bases had no gene match. The CDR3 spans 15 residues. Germline V gene sequence: CDR1 NNHDY, CDR2 SYVADS. CDR3 in amino acids: CASSQHRGSAETLYF. The CDR3 DNA, read in part, is TGTGCCAGCAGCCAACACAGGGGTAGTGCAGAA.

This clone was seen more than once but under ten times. Mouse germline and gene names are used. The observed sequence ends 4 residues before the CDR3 terminus, with the missing tail filled in from the germline J gene. The chain carries TRBV19 and TRBJ2-3; possible D gene TRBD2, 6 bases. This CDR3 contains 15 residues. The V gene's germline CDR1 is FNHDT and CDR2 SITEND (reference sequence). V lost 4 bases, J lost 0 bases, and 12 bases lay in between. The CDR3 reads CASSYLTGSAETLYF. The part of the CDR3 DNA that was read is TGTGCCAGCAGTTACCTGACTGGTAGTGCAGAA. The entire variable domain, with the rest obtained from reference TRBV19 and TRBJ2-3, is as follows: GGIITQTPKFLIGQEGQKLTLKCQQNFNHDTMYWYRQDSGKGLRLIYYSITENDLQKGDLSEGYDASREKKSSFSLTVTSAQKNEMAVFLCASSYLTGSAETLYFGSGTRLTVL.

There are a few counts of this clone. Mouse names are used for the genes. The CDR3 end is not reached by the read, which stops 4 residues before it; the germline J gene fills it in. The rearrangement uses TRBV19 and TRBJ2-7; weak D call: TRBD1 (7 bases). The CDR3 runs to 11 residues. The germline gives CDR1 FNHDT, CDR2 SITEND (reference sequence). Incomplete CDR3 DNA: TGTGCCAGCGGAGGGGGCGAT. Residues: CASGGGD. The whole CDR3 region reads CASGGGDEQYF.

Regarding this clone: Gene names and germline refer to mouse. The CDR3 end is not reached by the read, which stops 4 residues before it; the germline J gene fills it in. The chain recombines TRBV13-3 with TRBJ2-3, with D maybe TRBD1 (6 bases). The V end was cut by 3 bases, the J end by 3 bases, with 11 bases between. CDR1 and CDR2 (germline): NNHDY, SYVADS. This CDR3 is 14 amino acids long. CDR3 DNA, as far as it was read: TGTGCCAGCAGTGCAGGGGAGGGGGCAGAA. Translating it yields CASSAGEGAE. The full-length CDR3 reads as CASSAGEGAETLYF.

Notes on this clone: All gene names here are mouse names. The read terminates 4 residues before the CDR3 end, so the remaining end is supplied by the germline J gene. The J gene is TRBJ2-7, the V gene TRBV17, with D perhaps matching TRBD1 (5 bases). Germline CDR1 MNHDT, CDR2 YYDKIL. The CDR3 is 13 amino acids. The CDR3 region is CASSRERGYEQYF. The DNA read from the CDR3 is TGTGCTAGCAGTAGAGAAAGGGGTTAT.